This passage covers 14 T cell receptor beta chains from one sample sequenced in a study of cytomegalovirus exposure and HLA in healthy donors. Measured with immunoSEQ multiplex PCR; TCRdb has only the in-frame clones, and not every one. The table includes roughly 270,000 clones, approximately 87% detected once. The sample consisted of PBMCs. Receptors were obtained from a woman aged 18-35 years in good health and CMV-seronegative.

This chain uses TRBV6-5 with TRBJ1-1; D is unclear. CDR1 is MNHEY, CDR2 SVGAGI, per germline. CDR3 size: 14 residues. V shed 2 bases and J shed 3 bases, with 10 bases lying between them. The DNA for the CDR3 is TGTGCCAGCAGTTACGGAGGGAAGGACACTGAAGCTTTCTTT. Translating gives CASSYGGKDTEAFF.

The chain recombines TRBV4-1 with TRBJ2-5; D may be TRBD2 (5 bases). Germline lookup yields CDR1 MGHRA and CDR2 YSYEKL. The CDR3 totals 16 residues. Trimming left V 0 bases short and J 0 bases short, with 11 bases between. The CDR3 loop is CASSQEGGGHQETQYF. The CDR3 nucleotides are TGCGCCAGCAGCCAAGAAGGAGGCGGCCACCAAGAGACCCAGTACTTC.

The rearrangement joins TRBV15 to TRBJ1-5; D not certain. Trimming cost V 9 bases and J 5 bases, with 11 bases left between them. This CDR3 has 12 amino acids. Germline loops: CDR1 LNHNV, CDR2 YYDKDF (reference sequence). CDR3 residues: CATATTHQPQHF. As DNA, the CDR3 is TGTGCCACAGCTACCACTCATCAGCCCCAGCATTTT. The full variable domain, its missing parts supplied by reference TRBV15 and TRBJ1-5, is DAMVIQNPRYQVTQFGKPVTLSCSQTLNHNVMYWYQQKSSQAPKLLFHYYDKDFNNEADTPDNFQSRRPNTSFCFLDIRSPGLGDTAMYLCATATTHQPQHFGDGTRLSIL.

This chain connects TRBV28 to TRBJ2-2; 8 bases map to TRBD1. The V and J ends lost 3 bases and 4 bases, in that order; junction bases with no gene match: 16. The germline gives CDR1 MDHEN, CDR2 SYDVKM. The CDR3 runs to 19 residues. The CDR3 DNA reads TGTGCCAGCAGTTTGGGGTTGGACAGGGCGCTCTCGTTCACCGGGGAGCTGTTTTTT. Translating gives CASSLGLDRALSFTGELFF.

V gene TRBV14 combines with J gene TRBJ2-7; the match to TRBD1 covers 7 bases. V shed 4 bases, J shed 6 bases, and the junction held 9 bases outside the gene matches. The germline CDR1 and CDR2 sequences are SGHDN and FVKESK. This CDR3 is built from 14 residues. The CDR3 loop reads CASSPRDSGREQYF. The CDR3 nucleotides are TGTGCCAGCAGCCCCCGGGACAGCGGCCGCGAGCAGTACTTC.

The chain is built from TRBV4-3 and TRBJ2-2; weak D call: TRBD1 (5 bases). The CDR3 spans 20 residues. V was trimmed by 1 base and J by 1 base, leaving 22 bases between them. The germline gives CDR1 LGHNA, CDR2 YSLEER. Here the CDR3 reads CASSQGGGRAGPQNTGELFF. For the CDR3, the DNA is TGCGCCAGCAGCCAAGGGGGTGGCAGGGCCGGGCCCCAGAACACCGGGGAGCTGTTTTTT.

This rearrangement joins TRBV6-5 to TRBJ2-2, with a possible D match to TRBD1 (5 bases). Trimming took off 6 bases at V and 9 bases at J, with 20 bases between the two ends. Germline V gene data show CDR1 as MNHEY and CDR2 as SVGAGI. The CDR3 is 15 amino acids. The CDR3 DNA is TGTGCCAGCAGGCCAAATGGGGCTCGCTCTCGGGAGCTGTTTTTT. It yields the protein CASRPNGARSRELFF.

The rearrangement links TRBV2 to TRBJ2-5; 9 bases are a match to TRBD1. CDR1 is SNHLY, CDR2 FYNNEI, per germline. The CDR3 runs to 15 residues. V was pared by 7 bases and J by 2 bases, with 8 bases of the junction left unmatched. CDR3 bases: TGTGCCAGCATAAGGGACAGGGTCAATCAAGAGACCCAGTACTTC. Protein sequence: CASIRDRVNQETQYF.

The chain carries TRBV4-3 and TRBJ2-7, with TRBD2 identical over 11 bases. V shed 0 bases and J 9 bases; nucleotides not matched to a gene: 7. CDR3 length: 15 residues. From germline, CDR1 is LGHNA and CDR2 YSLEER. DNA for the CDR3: TGCGCCAGCAGCCAAGACGGGACGACTAGCGGGACGCAGTACTTC. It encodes CASSQDGTTSGTQYF.

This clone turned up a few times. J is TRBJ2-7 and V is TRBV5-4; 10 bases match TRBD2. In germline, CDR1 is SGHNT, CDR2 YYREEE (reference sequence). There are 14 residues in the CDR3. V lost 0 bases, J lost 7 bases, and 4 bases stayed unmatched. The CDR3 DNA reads TGTGCCAGCAGCTTGGGGAGCGGGAGGGGAGAGCAGTACTTC. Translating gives CASSLGSGRGEQYF.

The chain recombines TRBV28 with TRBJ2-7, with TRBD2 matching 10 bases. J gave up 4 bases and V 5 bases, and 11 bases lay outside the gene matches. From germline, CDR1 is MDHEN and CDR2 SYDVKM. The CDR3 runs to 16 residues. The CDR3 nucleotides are TGTGCCAGCAGTCTGATTTCTAGCGGGAGAGTGTACGAGCAGTACTTC. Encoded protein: CASSLISSGRVYEQYF.

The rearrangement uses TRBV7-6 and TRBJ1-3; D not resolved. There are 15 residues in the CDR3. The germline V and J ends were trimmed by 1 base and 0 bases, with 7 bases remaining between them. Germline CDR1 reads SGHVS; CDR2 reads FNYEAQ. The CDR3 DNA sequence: TGTGCCAGCAGCTTAGATGAGGGCTCTGGAAACACCATATATTTT. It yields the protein CASSLDEGSGNTIYF.

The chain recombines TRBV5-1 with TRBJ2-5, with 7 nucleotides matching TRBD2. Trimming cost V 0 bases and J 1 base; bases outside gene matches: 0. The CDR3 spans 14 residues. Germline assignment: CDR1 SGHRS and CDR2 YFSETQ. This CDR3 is CASSLGLAQETQYF. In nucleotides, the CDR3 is TGCGCCAGCAGCTTGGGACTAGCCCAAGAGACCCAGTACTTC.

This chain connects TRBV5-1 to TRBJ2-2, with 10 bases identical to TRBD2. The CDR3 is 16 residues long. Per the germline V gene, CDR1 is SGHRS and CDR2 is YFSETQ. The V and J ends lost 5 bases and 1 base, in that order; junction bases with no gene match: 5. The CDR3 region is CASRHRTSGNTGELFF. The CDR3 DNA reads TGCGCCAGCAGACATAGGACTAGCGGGAACACCGGGGAGCTGTTTTTT.